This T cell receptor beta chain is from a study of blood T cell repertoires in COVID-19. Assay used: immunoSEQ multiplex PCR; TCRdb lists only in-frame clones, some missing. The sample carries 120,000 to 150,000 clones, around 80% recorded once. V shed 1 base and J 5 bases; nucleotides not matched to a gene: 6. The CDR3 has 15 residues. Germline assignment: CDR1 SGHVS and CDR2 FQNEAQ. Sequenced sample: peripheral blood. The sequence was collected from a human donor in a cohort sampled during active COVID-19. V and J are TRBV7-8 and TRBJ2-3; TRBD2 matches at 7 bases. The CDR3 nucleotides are TGTGCCAGCAGCTTAGATTTGCCGGGGGGAGATACGCAGTATTTT. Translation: CASSLDLPGGDTQYF.